The 12 T cell receptor beta chains below come from one sample, sequenced in a study of blood T cell repertoires in COVID-19. Profiled with immunoSEQ multiplex PCR; TCRdb holds only in-frame clones, not every one. The sample includes more than 200,000 clones, 88% seen only once; the top ten take around 0.7%. Sequencing input: peripheral blood. The receptors here all came from a human donor in a cohort sampled during active COVID-19.

The chain joins TRBV10-3 to TRBJ2-5, with 14 bases lining up with TRBD2. The germline CDR1 and CDR2 sequences are ENHRY and SYGVKD. The V and J ends lost 6 bases and 4 bases, in that order; junction bases with no gene match: 4. The CDR3 has 15 amino acids. In DNA, the CDR3 is TGTGCCATCAGCCCCGGACTAGCGGGAGGAGAGACCCAGTACTTC. Protein product: CAISPGLAGGETQYF.

The chain joins TRBV7-8 to TRBJ2-7, with D uncertain. Trimming stripped 1 base from V and 3 bases from J, with 7 bases between. CDR3 size: 13 residues. The V gene's germline CDR1 is SGHVS and CDR2 FQNEAQ. The CDR3 protein is CASSLGTGYEQYF. The CDR3 bases are TGTGCCAGCAGCTTAGGAACGGGCTACGAGCAGTACTTC.

The J gene is TRBJ1-2, the V gene TRBV9, with D hard to call. This CDR3 comprises 14 residues. The germline V and J ends were trimmed by 4 bases and 5 bases, with 15 bases remaining between them. Germline V gives CDR1 SGDLS, CDR2 YYNGEE. The CDR3 DNA reads as TGTGCCAGCAGCCCCTCGGGAGGAGATTATGGCTACACCTTC. This codes for CASSPSGGDYGYTF.

The J gene is TRBJ2-3, the V gene TRBV4-3; 10 positions match TRBD2. Looked up from germline, CDR1 is LGHNA and CDR2 is YSLEER. The CDR3 is made up of 16 amino acids. Germline trimming cut 3 bases from V and 3 bases from J; bases unmatched to any gene: 6. The CDR3 region is CASSQIAGGGTDTQYF. The DNA for the CDR3 is TGCGCCAGCAGCCAGATAGCGGGAGGAGGGACAGATACGCAGTATTTT.

The chain combines TRBV13 with TRBJ2-7, with D perhaps TRBD1 (6 bases). Germline CDR1 PRHDT, CDR2 FYEKMQ (reference sequence). The CDR3 length is 18 residues. V was pared by 5 bases and J by 1 base, with 24 bases between. CDR3 bases: TGTGCCAGCAGCCCCTCGTTCCGGGACAAAAGAACATCCTACGAGCAGTACTTC. Encoded protein: CASSPSFRDKRTSYEQYF.

The chain recombines TRBV27 with TRBJ2-1; TRBD1 aligns across 7 bases. The CDR3 is 14 amino acids. With 6 bases clipped from V and 2 bases from J, the junction kept 4 bases outside the gene matches. Germline loops: CDR1 MNHEY, CDR2 SMNVEV (reference sequence). For the CDR3, the DNA is TGTGCCAGCAGCGACAGGGACACCTACAATGAGCAGTTCTTC. This encodes CASSDRDTYNEQFF.

The rearrangement joins TRBV19 to TRBJ1-1, with D perhaps matching TRBD1 (5 bases). Between the trimmed V and J ends, which lost 3 bases and 1 base, there was a span of 12 bases. Germline CDR1 LNHDA, CDR2 SQIVND (reference sequence). The CDR3 runs to 15 residues. The CDR3, as DNA: TGTGCCAGTAGTATCCCCTGGACACCGAACACTGAAGCTTTCTTT. Translating it yields CASSIPWTPNTEAFF.

V usage is TRBV6-5 and J usage is TRBJ2-3, with 9 bases identical to TRBD2. This CDR3 contains 14 residues. Germline lookup yields CDR1 MNHEY and CDR2 SVGAGI. Unmatched junction bases numbered 7, after V lost 2 bases and J lost 10 bases. In nucleotides, the CDR3 is TGTGCCAGCAGTTACAGATCTAGCGGGGTGCCGCAGTATTTT. It yields the protein CASSYRSSGVPQYF.

The chain uses TRBV10-3 and TRBJ2-1, with 11 bases fitting TRBD1. After removal of 4 bases from V and 8 bases from J, the junction contained 7 bases not matched to a gene. CDR1 is ENHRY and CDR2 is SYGVKD in the germline V gene. There are 15 residues in the CDR3. The CDR3 is CAISGTGGITDEQFF. In DNA, the CDR3 is TGTGCCATCAGTGGGACAGGGGGCATAACCGATGAGCAGTTCTTC.

This clone came up once. The V and J genes are TRBV7-2 and TRBJ2-5, with 9 bases identical to TRBD1. The CDR3 spans 16 residues. With 5 bases clipped from V and 9 bases from J, the junction kept 16 bases outside the gene matches. Per germline, CDR1 SGHTA and CDR2 FQGNSA. In DNA form, the CDR3 reads TGTGCCAGCAGCGTAGATGGGACAGGGTACCCCAGGGCCCAGTACTTC. It translates to CASSVDGTGYPRAQYF.

The V call is TRBV4-3, the J call TRBJ2-7; D unresolved. Trimming stripped 0 bases from V and 0 bases from J, with 18 bases between. Germline lookup yields CDR1 LGHNA and CDR2 YSLEER. The CDR3 loop spans 18 amino acids. CDR3 sequence (DNA): TGCGCCAGCAGCCAAGAGCCTTCGGCAGGCCATAGCTCCTACGAGCAGTACTTC. This codes for CASSQEPSAGHSSYEQYF.

The chain combines TRBV5-1 with TRBJ1-1; D unclear. CDR1 is SGHRS and CDR2 is YFSETQ in the germline V gene. V shed 4 bases and J shed 3 bases, with 13 bases lying between them. The CDR3 length is 14 residues. CDR3 protein: CASSPEGADTEAFF. The CDR3 DNA reads as TGCGCCAGCAGCCCCGAGGGTGCGGACACTGAAGCTTTCTTT. Together with reference TRBV5-1 and TRBJ1-1, the CDR3 gives the full variable domain: KAGVTQTPRYLIKTRGQQVTLSCSPISGHRSVSWYQQTPGQGLQFLFEYFSETQRNKGNFPGRFSGRQFSNSRSEMNVSTLELGDSALYLCASSPEGADTEAFFGQGTRLTVV.